What follows are 15 T cell receptor beta chains derived from one specimen sequenced in a study of blood T cell repertoires in COVID-19. The repertoire was sequenced with immunoSEQ multiplex PCR; TCRdb's copy has only in-frame clones and lacks some. In the table there are approximately 350,000 clones, around 89% of which are singletons. The specimen was peripheral blood. The receptors were gathered from a man in his forties with acute or convalescent COVID-19.

The genes are TRBV21-1 and TRBJ2-5; the D call of TRBD2 is as the table states it, not checked on the DNA. TRBV21-1 is noted as a pseudogene. This CDR3 has 17 residues. The CDR3 region is CASSNAGLAGGGETQYF. DNA of the CDR3: TGTGCCAGCAGCAATGCGGGGCTAGCGGGAGGGGGCGAGACCCAGTACTTC.

V gene TRBV29-1 combines with J gene TRBJ1-5, with 9 bases fitting TRBD1. CDR3 length: 15 residues. V shed 7 bases and J 10 bases; nucleotides not matched to a gene: 17. The germline V gene has CDR1 SQVTM and CDR2 ANQGSEA. CDR3 sequence: CSAVTGQGSSGPQHF. The CDR3 nucleotides are TGCAGCGCTGTAACGGGACAGGGATCTTCAGGACCCCAGCATTTT. The whole variable domain, filled in from reference TRBV29-1 and TRBJ1-5, reads SAVISQKPSRDICQRGTSLTIQCQVDSQVTMMFWYRQQPGQSLTLIATANQGSEATYESGFVIDKFPISRPNLTFSTLTVSNMSPEDSSIYLCSAVTGQGSSGPQHFGDGTRLSIL.

The chain is built from TRBV4-1 and TRBJ2-1; TRBD2 matches at 13 bases. CDR1 and CDR2 (germline): MGHRA, YSYEKL. The CDR3 spans 17 residues. V gave up 3 bases and J gave up 4 bases; unmatched junction bases: 6. This CDR3 is CASSHQGTSGIYNEQFF. The CDR3 bases are TGCGCCAGCAGCCACCAAGGGACTAGCGGGATTTACAATGAGCAGTTCTTC.

The rearrangement links TRBV2 to TRBJ2-7; 14 bases are shared with TRBD2. Per germline, CDR1 SNHLY and CDR2 FYNNEI. V was pared by 3 bases and J by 3 bases, with 1 base of the junction left unmatched. CDR3 length equals 15 residues. The CDR3 DNA sequence: TGTGCCAGCAGTGAGACTAGCGGGAGGGTCTACGAGCAGTACTTC. Protein product: CASSETSGRVYEQYF.

The chain has TRBV6-6 and TRBJ2-3; the match to TRBD2 covers 8 bases. The CDR3 totals 15 residues. Trimming removed 0 bases from V and 3 bases from J; junction bases left unmatched: 2. The germline gives CDR1 MNHNY, CDR2 SVGAGI (reference sequence). CDR3 region: CASSYSGGGTDTQYF. CDR3 nucleotides: TGTGCCAGCAGTTACTCGGGCGGGGGGACAGATACGCAGTATTTT.

In DNA, the CDR3 is TGTGCCATCAGTGAGCAACCGGACAATGAGCAGTTCTTC. Protein product: CAISEQPDNEQFF. The chain employs TRBV10-3 and TRBJ2-1; D not resolved. Trimming took off 2 bases at V and 5 bases at J, with 7 bases between the two ends. Germline V lookup: CDR1 ENHRY, CDR2 SYGVKD. The CDR3 totals 13 residues.

The gene calls are TRBV27 and TRBJ1-5; D is unresolved. The CDR3 is 13 amino acids. The ends were cut back, 2 bases at V and 5 bases at J, with 7 bases in the middle. Germline loops: CDR1 MNHEY, CDR2 SMNVEV (reference sequence). The DNA of the CDR3 is TGTGCCAGCAGTTTACCACCGGATCAGCCCCAGCATTTT. Translation: CASSLPPDQPQHF.

The chain couples TRBV5-4 to TRBJ2-7, with 7 bases aligning to TRBD2. The CDR3 runs to 14 residues. The V gene end was trimmed by 1 base and the J gene end by 3 bases; junction bases not matched to a gene: 4. Germline CDR1 is SGHNT and CDR2 is YYREEE (reference sequence). The CDR3 protein is CASSLPGGNYEQYF. CDR3 bases: TGTGCCAGCAGCTTGCCGGGGGGTAACTACGAGCAGTACTTC.

This clone was recorded only once. The chain employs TRBV6-5 and TRBJ1-3, with D maybe TRBD1 (5 bases). With 0 bases removed from V and 4 bases from J, the gap between germline ends came to 10 bases. This CDR3 has 15 amino acids. Germline V gene sequence: CDR1 MNHEY, CDR2 SVGAGI. The CDR3 here is CASSYSPGVGNTIYF. CDR3 coding DNA: TGTGCCAGCAGTTACTCGCCGGGGGTGGGAAACACCATATATTTT.

In this sample, this clone turned up once. This sequence joins TRBV11-3 and TRBJ2-7; TRBD2 is a possible D gene (5 bases). This CDR3 contains 14 residues. Germline loops: CDR1 SGHNT, CDR2 YENEEA. Trimming took off 0 bases at V and 4 bases at J, with 10 bases between the two ends. For the CDR3, the DNA is TGTGCCAGCAGCTTAGATGCGGGTACATACGAGCAGTACTTC. This codes for CASSLDAGTYEQYF.

V gene TRBV24-1 combines with J gene TRBJ2-1; 8 bases are a match to TRBD2. This CDR3 is built from 16 residues. Germline CDR1 is KGHDR and CDR2 is SFDVKD. V trimming: 4 bases; J trimming: 1 base; junction bases outside the gene matches: 5. CDR3 residues: CATSDRSGSSYNEQFF. The CDR3 DNA is TGTGCCACCAGTGACAGGAGCGGGAGTTCCTACAATGAGCAGTTCTTC.

The V call is TRBV6-5, the J call TRBJ1-2; a weak D match, TRBD1 (6 bases). This CDR3 region has 16 residues. V was clipped by 0 bases and J by 4 bases, with 15 bases between them. Germline CDR1 reads MNHEY; CDR2 reads SVGAGI. Here the CDR3 reads CASSYSGGRRVYGYTF. The CDR3 DNA reads as TGTGCCAGCAGTTACTCCGGGGGGCGCAGAGTCTATGGCTACACCTTC.

The chain combines TRBV11-2 with TRBJ1-2; 9 bases match TRBD1. This CDR3 has 13 residues. Germline CDR1 and CDR2: SGHAT and FQNNGV. V shed 5 bases, J shed 8 bases, and the junction held 6 bases outside the gene matches. The DNA of the CDR3 is TGTGCCAGCAGCCTAGGGACAGGGATGGGCTACACCTTC. The encoded protein is CASSLGTGMGYTF. Based on the CDR3 plus reference TRBV11-2 and TRBJ1-2, the full variable domain is EAGVAQSPRYKIIEKRQSVAFWCNPISGHATLYWYQQILGQGPKLLIQFQNNGVVDDSQLPKDRFSAERLKGVDSTLKIQPAKLEDSAVYLCASSLGTGMGYTFGSGTRLTVV.

The chain employs TRBV6-5 and TRBJ1-4, with D uncertain. CDR1 and CDR2 from the germline V gene are MNHEY and SVGAGI. V lost 8 bases to trimming and J lost 0 bases, with 13 bases between them. The CDR3 extends over 15 amino acids. DNA of the CDR3: TGTGCCAGCGAAGGTGGACTTTCAACTAATGAAAAACTGTTTTTT. It is translated as CASEGGLSTNEKLFF.

The V and J genes are TRBV6-2 or TRBV6-3 and TRBJ1-6; 9 nucleotides match TRBD1. The junction had 4 bases not matched to a gene; V was cut back by 6 bases and J by 7 bases. The CDR3 totals 14 residues. Germline assignment: CDR1 MNHEY and CDR2 SVGEGT. As DNA, the CDR3 is TGTGCCAGCAGCTGGGACAGGGAAAATTCACCCCTCCACTTT. It translates to CASSWDRENSPLHF.